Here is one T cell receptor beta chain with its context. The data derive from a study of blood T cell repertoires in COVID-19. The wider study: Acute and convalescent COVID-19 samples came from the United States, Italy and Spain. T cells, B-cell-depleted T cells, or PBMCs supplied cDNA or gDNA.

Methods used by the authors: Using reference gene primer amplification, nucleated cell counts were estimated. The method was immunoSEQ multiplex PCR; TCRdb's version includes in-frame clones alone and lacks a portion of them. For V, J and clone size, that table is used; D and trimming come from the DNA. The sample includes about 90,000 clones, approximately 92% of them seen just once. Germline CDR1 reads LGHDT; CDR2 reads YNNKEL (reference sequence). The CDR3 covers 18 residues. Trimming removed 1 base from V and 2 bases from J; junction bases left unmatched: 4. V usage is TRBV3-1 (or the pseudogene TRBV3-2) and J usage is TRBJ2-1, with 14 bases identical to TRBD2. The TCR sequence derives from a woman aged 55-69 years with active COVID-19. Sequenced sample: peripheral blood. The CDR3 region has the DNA TGTGCCAGCAGCCAAGTAGGGGGACTAGCGGGAGCCTACAATGAGCAGTTCTTC. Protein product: CASSQVGGLAGAYNEQFF.